This TCR beta chain was identified in a study of beta chain features in type 1 diabetes. As concerns this clone: The antigen remains undetermined.

Trimming pared 3 bases from V and 6 bases from J, leaving 19 bases between. Germline V gene sequence: CDR1 SEHNR, CDR2 FQNEAQ (reference sequence). The CDR3 sequence is 16 residues long. Study-level results: Researchers could not determine here whether HLA type influences TCRB rearrangement.

Of the isolated RNA, all was reverse transcribed, and so the sequenced material was expressed TCRB transcripts. TCRdb keeps only in-frame clones here, not all; method: immunoSEQ multiplex PCR. Among 150,000 to 180,000 clones listed, 11% were seen once. Sequenced: central memory CD4+ T cells from blood. This TCR was sampled from a man younger than 35 in good health. V gene TRBV7-9 combines with J gene TRBJ2-3; a possible D gene is TRBD2 (6 bases). The CDR3 nucleotides read TGTGCCAGCAGCTTGAGGGGCGGGATCAGCAGGGATACGCAGTATTTT. As protein: CASSLRGGISRDTQYF. Combining the CDR3 with reference TRBV7-9 and TRBJ2-3 gives the whole variable domain DTGVSQNPRHKITKRGQNVTFRCDPISEHNRLYWYRQTLGQGPEFLTYFQNEAQLEKSRLLSDRFSAERPKGSFSTLEIQRTEQGDSAMYLCASSLRGGISRDTQYFGPGTRLTVL.